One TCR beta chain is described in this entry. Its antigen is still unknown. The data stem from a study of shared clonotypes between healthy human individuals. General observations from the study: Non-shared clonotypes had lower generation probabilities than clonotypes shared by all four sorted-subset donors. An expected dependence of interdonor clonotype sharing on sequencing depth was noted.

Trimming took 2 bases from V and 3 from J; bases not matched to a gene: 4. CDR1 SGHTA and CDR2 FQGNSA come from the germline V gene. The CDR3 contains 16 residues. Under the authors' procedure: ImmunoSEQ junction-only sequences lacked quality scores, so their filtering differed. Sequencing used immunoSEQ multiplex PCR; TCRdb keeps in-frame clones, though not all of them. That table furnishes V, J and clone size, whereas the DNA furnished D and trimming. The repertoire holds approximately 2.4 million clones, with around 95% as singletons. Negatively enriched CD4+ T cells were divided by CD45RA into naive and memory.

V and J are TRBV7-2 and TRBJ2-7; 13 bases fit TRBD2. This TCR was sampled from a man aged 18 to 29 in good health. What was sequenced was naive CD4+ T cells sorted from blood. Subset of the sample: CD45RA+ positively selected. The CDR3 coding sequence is TGTGCCAGCAGCTTATCCCGGACTAGCGGGGGCTACGAGCAGTACTTC. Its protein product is CASSLSRTSGGYEQYF.